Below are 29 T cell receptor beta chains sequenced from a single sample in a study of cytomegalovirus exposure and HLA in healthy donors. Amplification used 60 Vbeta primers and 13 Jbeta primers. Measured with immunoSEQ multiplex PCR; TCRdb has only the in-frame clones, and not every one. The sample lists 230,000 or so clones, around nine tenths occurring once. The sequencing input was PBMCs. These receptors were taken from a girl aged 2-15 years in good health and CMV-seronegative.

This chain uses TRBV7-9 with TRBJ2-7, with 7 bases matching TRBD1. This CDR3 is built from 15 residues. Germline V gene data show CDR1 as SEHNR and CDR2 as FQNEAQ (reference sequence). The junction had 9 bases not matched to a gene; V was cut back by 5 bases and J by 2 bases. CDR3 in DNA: TGTGCCAGCAGCCGACCCGGGACAGAGACCTACGAGCAGTACTTC. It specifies CASSRPGTETYEQYF.

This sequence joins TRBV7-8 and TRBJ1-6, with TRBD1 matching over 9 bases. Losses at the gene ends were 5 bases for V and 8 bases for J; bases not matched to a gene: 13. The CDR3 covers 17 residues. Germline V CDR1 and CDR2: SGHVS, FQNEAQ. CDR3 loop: CASSPLQGAFEDSPLHF. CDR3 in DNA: TGTGCCAGCAGCCCCCTACAGGGGGCTTTCGAGGATTCACCCCTCCACTTT.

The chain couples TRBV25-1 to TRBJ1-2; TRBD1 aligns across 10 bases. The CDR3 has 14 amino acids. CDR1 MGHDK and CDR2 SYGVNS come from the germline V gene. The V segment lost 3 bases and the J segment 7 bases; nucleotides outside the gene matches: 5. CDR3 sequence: CASSDLDRGLGYTF. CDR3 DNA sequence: TGTGCCAGCAGTGACCTCGACAGGGGGCTTGGCTACACCTTC.

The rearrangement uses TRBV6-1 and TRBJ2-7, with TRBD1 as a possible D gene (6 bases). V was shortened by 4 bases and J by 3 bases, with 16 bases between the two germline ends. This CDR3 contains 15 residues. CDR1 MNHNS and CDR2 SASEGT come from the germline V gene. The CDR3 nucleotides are TGTGCCAGCAGTGGGTCCGGGACAACCCTCTACGAGCAGTACTTC. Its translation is CASSGSGTTLYEQYF.

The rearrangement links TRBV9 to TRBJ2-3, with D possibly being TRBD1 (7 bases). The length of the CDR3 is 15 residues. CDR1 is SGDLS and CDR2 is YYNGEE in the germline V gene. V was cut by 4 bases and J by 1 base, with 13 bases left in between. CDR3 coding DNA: TGTGCCAGCAGCTCCCAGGGGGGTCGCACAGATACGCAGTATTTT. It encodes CASSSQGGRTDTQYF.

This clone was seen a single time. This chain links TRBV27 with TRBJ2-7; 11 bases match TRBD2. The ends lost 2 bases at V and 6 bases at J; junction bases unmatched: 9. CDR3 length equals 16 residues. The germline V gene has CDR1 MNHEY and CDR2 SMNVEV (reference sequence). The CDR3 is CASSLAWTSGPREQYF. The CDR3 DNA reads TGTGCCAGCAGTTTAGCATGGACTAGCGGGCCTCGCGAGCAGTACTTC.

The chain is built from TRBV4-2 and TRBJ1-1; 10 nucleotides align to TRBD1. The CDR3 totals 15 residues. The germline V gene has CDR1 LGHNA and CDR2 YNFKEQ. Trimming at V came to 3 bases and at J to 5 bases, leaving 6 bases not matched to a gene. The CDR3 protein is CASSQRTGGETEAFF. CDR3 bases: TGTGCCAGCAGCCAGCGGACAGGGGGGGAGACTGAAGCTTTCTTT.

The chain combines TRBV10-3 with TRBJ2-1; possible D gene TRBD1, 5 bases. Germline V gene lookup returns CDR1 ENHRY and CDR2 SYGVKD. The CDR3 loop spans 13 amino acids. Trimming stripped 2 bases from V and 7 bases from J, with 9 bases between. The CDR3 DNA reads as TGTGCCATCAGTGAGGGGCAGGGAAATGAGCAGTTCTTC. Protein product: CAISEGQGNEQFF.

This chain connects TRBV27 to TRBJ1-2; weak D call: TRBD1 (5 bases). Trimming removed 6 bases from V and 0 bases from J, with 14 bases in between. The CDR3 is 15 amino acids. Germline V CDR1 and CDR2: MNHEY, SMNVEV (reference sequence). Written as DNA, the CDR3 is TGTGCCAGCAGCCCAAGGGGCAGGGCTAACTATGGCTACACCTTC. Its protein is CASSPRGRANYGYTF.

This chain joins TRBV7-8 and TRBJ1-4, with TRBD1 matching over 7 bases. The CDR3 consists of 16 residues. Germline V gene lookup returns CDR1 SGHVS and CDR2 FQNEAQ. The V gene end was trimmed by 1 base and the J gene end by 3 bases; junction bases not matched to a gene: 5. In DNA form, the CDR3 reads TGTGCCAGCAGCTTAGAAGGACAGGCTGCTAATGAAAAACTGTTTTTT. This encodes CASSLEGQAANEKLFF.

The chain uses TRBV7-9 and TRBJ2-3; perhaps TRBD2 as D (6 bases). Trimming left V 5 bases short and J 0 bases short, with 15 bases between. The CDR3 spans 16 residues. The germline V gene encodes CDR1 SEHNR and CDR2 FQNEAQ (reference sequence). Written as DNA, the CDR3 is TGTGCCAGCAGCCCTCAAGCGGGCCCTAGCACAGATACGCAGTATTTT. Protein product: CASSPQAGPSTDTQYF.

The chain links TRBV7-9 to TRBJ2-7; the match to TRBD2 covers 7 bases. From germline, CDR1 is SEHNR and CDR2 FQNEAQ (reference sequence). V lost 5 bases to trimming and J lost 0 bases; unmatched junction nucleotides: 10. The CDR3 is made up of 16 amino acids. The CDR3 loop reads CASSPRTRSSSYEQYF. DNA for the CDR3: TGTGCCAGCAGCCCCCGGACTAGATCAAGCTCCTACGAGCAGTACTTC.

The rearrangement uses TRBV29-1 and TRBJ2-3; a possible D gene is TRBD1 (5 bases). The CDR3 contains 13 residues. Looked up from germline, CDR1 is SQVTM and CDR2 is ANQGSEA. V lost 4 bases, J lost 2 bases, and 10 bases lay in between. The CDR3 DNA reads TGCAGCGTTGTCAGGGATTCCACAGATACGCAGTATTTT. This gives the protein CSVVRDSTDTQYF.

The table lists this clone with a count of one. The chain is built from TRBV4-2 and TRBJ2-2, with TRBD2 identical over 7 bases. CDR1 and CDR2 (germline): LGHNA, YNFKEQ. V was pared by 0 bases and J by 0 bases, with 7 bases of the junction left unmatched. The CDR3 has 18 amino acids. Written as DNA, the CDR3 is TGTGCCAGCAGCCAAGACCCGTTCACTAGCGCGAACACCGGGGAGCTGTTTTTT. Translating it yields CASSQDPFTSANTGELFF.

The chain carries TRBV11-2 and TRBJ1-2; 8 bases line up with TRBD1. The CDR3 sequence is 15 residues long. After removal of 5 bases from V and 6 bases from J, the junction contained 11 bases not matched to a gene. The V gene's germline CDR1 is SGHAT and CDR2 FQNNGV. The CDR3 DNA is TGTGCCAGCAGCGCTCCCGGGACAGGAGTTCATGGCTACACCTTC. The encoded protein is CASSAPGTGVHGYTF.

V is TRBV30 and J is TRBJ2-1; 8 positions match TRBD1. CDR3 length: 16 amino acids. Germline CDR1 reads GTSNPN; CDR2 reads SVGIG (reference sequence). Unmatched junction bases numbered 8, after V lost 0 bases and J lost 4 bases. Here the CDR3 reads CAWSVLDRGSYNEQFF. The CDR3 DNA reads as TGTGCCTGGAGTGTACTTGACAGGGGCAGTTACAATGAGCAGTTCTTC.

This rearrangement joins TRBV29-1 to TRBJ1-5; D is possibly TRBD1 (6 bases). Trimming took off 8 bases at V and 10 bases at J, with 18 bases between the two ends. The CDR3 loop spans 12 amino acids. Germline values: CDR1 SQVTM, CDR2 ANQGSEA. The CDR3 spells CSNQLRGRPQHF. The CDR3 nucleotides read TGCAGCAACCAGTTGCGGGGGCGTCCCCAGCATTTT.

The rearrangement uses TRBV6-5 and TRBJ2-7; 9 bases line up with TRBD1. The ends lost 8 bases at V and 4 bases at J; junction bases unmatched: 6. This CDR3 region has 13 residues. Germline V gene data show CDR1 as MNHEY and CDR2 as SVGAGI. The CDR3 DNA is TGTGCCAGCTCACCAGGGACAGGGTACGAGCAGTACTTC. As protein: CASSPGTGYEQYF.

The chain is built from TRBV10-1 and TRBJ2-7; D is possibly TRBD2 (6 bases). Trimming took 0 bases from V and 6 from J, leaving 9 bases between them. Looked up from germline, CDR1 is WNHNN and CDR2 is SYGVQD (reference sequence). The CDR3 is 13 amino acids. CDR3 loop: CASSESHGGEQYF. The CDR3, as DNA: TGCGCCAGCAGTGAGTCCCACGGGGGCGAGCAGTACTTC.

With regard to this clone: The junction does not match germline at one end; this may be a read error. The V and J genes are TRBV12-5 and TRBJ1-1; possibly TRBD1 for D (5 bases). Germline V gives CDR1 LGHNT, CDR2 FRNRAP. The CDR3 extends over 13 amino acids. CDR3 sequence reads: CASGGHRNSEAFF. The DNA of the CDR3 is TGTGCTAGTGGCGGACACCGGAACTCTGAAGCTTTCTTT.

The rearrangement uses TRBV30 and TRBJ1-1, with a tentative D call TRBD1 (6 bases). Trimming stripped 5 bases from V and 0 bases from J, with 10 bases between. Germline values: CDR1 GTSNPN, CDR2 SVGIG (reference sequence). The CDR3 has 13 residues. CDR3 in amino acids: CAWSGTMNTEAFF. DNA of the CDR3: TGTGCCTGGTCGGGGACAATGAACACTGAAGCTTTCTTT.

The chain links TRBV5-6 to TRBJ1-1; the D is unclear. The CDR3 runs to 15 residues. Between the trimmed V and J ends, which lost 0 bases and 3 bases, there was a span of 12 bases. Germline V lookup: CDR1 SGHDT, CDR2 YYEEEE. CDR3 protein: CASSLAGSSDTEAFF. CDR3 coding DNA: TGTGCCAGCAGCTTGGCGGGCAGTAGCGACACTGAAGCTTTCTTT.

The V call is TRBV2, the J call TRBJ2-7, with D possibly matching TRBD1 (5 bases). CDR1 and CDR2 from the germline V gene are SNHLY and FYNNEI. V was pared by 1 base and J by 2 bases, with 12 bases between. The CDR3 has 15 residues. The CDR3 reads CASSEESLGAYEQYF. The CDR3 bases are TGTGCCAGCAGTGAAGAGTCCCTAGGGGCCTACGAGCAGTACTTC.

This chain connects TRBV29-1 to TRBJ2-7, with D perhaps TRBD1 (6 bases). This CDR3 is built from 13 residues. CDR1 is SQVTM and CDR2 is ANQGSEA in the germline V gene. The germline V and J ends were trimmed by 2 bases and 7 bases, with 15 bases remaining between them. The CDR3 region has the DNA TGCAGCGTTGAAAGGGACACCCCCGGAGAGCAGTACTTC. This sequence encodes CSVERDTPGEQYF.

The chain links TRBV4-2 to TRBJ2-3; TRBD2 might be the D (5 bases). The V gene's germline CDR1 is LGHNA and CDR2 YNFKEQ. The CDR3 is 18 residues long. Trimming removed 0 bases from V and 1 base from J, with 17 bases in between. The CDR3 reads CASSQDPVSAARTDTQYF. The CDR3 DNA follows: TGTGCCAGCAGCCAAGACCCCGTTTCAGCGGCCCGCACAGATACGCAGTATTTT.

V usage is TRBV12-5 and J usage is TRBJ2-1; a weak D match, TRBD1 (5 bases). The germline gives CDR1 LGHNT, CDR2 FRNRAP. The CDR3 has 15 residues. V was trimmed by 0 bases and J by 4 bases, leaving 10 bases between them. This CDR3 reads CASGLVSGAYNEQFF. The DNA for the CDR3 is TGTGCTAGTGGTTTGGTAAGTGGGGCTTACAATGAGCAGTTCTTC. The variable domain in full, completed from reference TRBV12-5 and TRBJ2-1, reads DARVTQTPRHKVTEMGQEVTMRCQPILGHNTVFWYRQTMMQGLELLAYFRNRAPLDDSGMPKDRFSAEMPDATLATLKIQPSEPRDSAVYFCASGLVSGAYNEQFFGPGTRLTVL.

This chain's CDR3 is CASSAPIKDRGKATKNTEAFF. The DNA of the CDR3 is TGTGCCAGCAGCGCCCCCATAAAAGACAGGGGTAAAGCCACTAAAAACACTGAAGCTTTCTTT. This rearrangement joins TRBV9 to TRBJ1-1; TRBD1 matches at 8 bases. Germline assignment: CDR1 SGDLS and CDR2 YYNGEE. The V and J ends lost 3 bases and 2 bases, in that order; junction bases with no gene match: 24. This CDR3 has 21 residues.

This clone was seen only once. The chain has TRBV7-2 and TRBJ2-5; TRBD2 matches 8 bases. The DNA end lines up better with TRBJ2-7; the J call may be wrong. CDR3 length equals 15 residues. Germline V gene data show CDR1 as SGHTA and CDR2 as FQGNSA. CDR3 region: CASSLEAGGWYEQYF. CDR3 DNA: TGTGCCAGCAGCTTAGAGGCGGGAGGTTGGTACGAGCAGTACTTC.

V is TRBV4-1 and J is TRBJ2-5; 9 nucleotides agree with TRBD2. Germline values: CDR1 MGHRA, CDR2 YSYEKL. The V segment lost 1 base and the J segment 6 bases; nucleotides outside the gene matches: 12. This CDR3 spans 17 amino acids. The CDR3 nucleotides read TGCGCCAGCAGCCAAGTCGGACTAGCGTTAGAAGTGAAGACCCAGTACTTC. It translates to CASSQVGLALEVKTQYF.